This T cell receptor beta chain was sequenced in a study of OX40 agonist ivuxolimab in advanced cancers. The CDR3 runs to 13 residues. Germline lookup yields CDR1 SGHDT and CDR2 YYEEEE. Trimming removed 6 bases from V and 0 bases from J, with 10 bases in between. The data were produced by immunoSEQ multiplex PCR, yet TCRdb's version contains in-frame clones alone and is incomplete. The sample holds about 26,000 clones, approximately 90% seen once. By its share, this clone is medium-sized. This chain connects TRBV5-6 to TRBJ2-7; D gene unclear. Sequenced material: CD4+ or CD8+ T cells sorted from blood, taken in a trial of the OX40 agonist ivuxolimab. The sequence was obtained from an adult with an advanced solid tumor such as melanoma, head and neck, liver or kidney cancer. CDR3 amino acids: CASTPRASYEQYF. The CDR3 DNA is TGTGCCAGCACCCCTCGTGCCTCCTACGAGCAGTACTTC.